These 18 T cell receptor beta chains originate from one sample sequenced in a study of beta chain features in type 1 diabetes. The entirety of the isolated RNA underwent reverse transcription, so expressed TCRB transcripts were sequenced. Clones were sequenced by immunoSEQ multiplex PCR, and TCRdb holds only the in-frame ones, with some missing. The sample has a few hundred thousand clones; roughly a tenth are singletons. Input material: central memory CD4+ T cells from blood. Every receptor here comes from a man aged 18 to 29 in good health.

This clone was counted a few times. The chain carries TRBV29-1 and TRBJ2-2; 8 bases agree with TRBD1. The CDR3 runs to 14 residues. With 5 bases clipped from V and 2 bases from J, the junction kept 4 bases outside the gene matches. CDR1 is SQVTM and CDR2 is ANQGSEA in the germline V gene. The CDR3 sequence is CSVQGAFNTGELFF. CDR3 nucleotide sequence: TGCAGCGTTCAGGGGGCCTTTAACACCGGGGAGCTGTTTTTT.

In this sample, this clone turned up a few times. The chain uses TRBV7-9 and TRBJ2-2, with TRBD2 matching 9 bases. This CDR3 is 16 amino acids long. After removal of 5 bases from V and 6 bases from J, the junction contained 10 bases not matched to a gene. Per germline, CDR1 SEHNR and CDR2 FQNEAQ (reference sequence). For the CDR3, the DNA is TGTGCCAGCAGCCGCCCAAGCGGGAGGTCCCCCGGGGAGCTGTTTTTT. It yields the protein CASSRPSGRSPGELFF.

The chain links TRBV27 to TRBJ1-5; possibly TRBD1 for D (5 bases). The CDR3 has 13 amino acids. The germline V and J ends were trimmed by 8 bases and 10 bases, with 18 bases remaining between them. The germline CDR1 and CDR2 sequences are MNHEY and SMNVEV (reference sequence). Written as DNA, the CDR3 is TGTGCCAGCGGATGGGACGGCCAATTTCCCCAGCATTTT. Amino acids: CASGWDGQFPQHF.

The gene calls are TRBV6-1 and TRBJ2-7, with TRBD1 matching over 7 bases. The CDR3 covers 16 residues. Germline V CDR1 and CDR2: MNHNS, SASEGT. Trimming removed 0 bases from V and 3 bases from J; junction bases left unmatched: 8. CDR3 DNA sequence: TGTGCCAGCAGTGAAGCTTCCACAGGGGATATCTACGAGCAGTACTTC. Its protein product is CASSEASTGDIYEQYF.

This clone was seen more than once but under ten times. The chain recombines TRBV27 with TRBJ1-2; weak D call: TRBD1 (5 bases). V was trimmed by 4 bases and J by 7 bases, leaving 16 bases between them. CDR3 size: 14 residues. CDR1 is MNHEY, CDR2 SMNVEV, per germline (reference sequence). For the CDR3, the DNA is TGTGCCAGCAGTTCGCCCAGGGTACGCCTTGGCTACACCTTC. Translated, it gives CASSSPRVRLGYTF.

This clone appeared a few times. The V call is TRBV10-3, the J call TRBJ2-2, with D unresolved. CDR3 length: 12 residues. Germline values: CDR1 ENHRY, CDR2 SYGVKD. The germline V and J ends were trimmed by 8 bases and 7 bases, with 11 bases remaining between them. The CDR3 reads CAIAISDGELFF. The DNA of the CDR3 is TGTGCCATCGCTATCTCGGACGGGGAGCTGTTTTTT.

About this clone: A read error may produce the germline difference seen at one junction end. The chain carries TRBV30 and TRBJ2-3; a possible D gene is TRBD2 (5 bases). Germline V lookup: CDR1 GTSNPN, CDR2 SVGIG (reference sequence). The CDR3 spans 13 residues. This CDR3 is CAGSETRGDTQYF. Here the CDR3 DNA reads TGTGCCGGGAGTGAAACCCGGGGAGATACGCAGTATTTT. Full variable domain (missing parts from reference TRBV30 and TRBJ2-3): SQTIHQWPATLVQPVGSPLSLECTVEGTSNPNLYWYRQAAGRGLQLLFYSVGIGQISSEVPQNLSASRPQDRQFILSSKKLLLSDSGFYLCAGSETRGDTQYFGPGTRLTVL.

As DNA, the CDR3 is TGTGCCTGGAGTGGAGTAGAATCCGGGGAGCTGTTTTTT. Translation gives CAWSGVESGELFF. The V gene is TRBV30, the J gene TRBJ2-2; D is uncertain. CDR1 is GTSNPN and CDR2 is SVGIG in the germline V gene (reference sequence). The CDR3 contains 13 residues. V lost 1 base and J lost 6, with 9 bases in between.

This clone turned up a few times. The chain has TRBV9 and TRBJ2-7; 8 positions agree with TRBD2. V dropped 4 bases and J dropped 0; count of bases not matched to a gene: 9. The CDR3 loop spans 16 amino acids. Germline-derived CDR1 and CDR2 are SGDLS and YYNGEE. CDR3 region: CASSPTAGENSYEQYF. The CDR3 DNA reads TGTGCCAGCAGCCCCACAGCGGGAGAGAACTCCTACGAGCAGTACTTC.

The chain recombines TRBV18 with TRBJ2-7; D ambiguous. Germline CDR1 and CDR2: KGHSH and LQKENI. Trimming cost V 3 bases and J 6 bases, with 9 bases left between them. CDR3 length equals 12 residues. The CDR3 reads CASSPWGGEQYF. The CDR3 coding sequence is TGTGCCAGCTCACCCTGGGGTGGCGAGCAGTACTTC.

This clone was counted many times. This sequence joins TRBV15 and TRBJ2-7; 7 nucleotides match TRBD1. Trimming at V came to 0 bases and at J to 2 bases, leaving 4 bases not matched to a gene. CDR3 length: 15 residues. Germline assignment: CDR1 LNHNV and CDR2 YYDKDF (reference sequence). For the CDR3, the DNA is TGTGCCACCAGCAGAGAGACAGGGTCCACCTACGAGCAGTACTTC. The encoded protein is CATSRETGSTYEQYF. Complete variable domain (other parts from reference TRBV15 and TRBJ2-7): DAMVIQNPRYQVTQFGKPVTLSCSQTLNHNVMYWYQQKSSQAPKLLFHYYDKDFNNEADTPDNFQSRRPNTSFCFLDIRSPGLGDTAMYLCATSRETGSTYEQYFGPGTRLTVT.

This clone was picked up a small number of times. The CDR3 region is CASSPLGRDGQFF. CDR3 in DNA: TGTGCCAGCAGCCCCTTGGGGCGGGACGGGCAGTTCTTC. The chain links TRBV14 to TRBJ2-1, with D possibly being TRBD2 (6 bases). The ends were cut back, 4 bases at V and 12 bases at J, with 16 bases in the middle. Looked up from germline, CDR1 is SGHDN and CDR2 is FVKESK. This CDR3 has 13 amino acids. The full variable domain, its missing parts supplied by reference TRBV14 and TRBJ2-1, is EAGVTQFPSHSVIEKGQTVTLRCDPISGHDNLYWYRRVMGKEIKFLLHFVKESKQDESGMPNNRFLAERTGGTYSTLKVQPAELEDSGVYFCASSPLGRDGQFFGPGTRLTVL.

This clone appeared many times. The CDR3 loop is CASPGLAGEQYF. Written as DNA, the CDR3 is TGTGCCAGCCCGGGACTAGCGGGAGAGCAGTACTTC. The rearrangement joins TRBV30 to TRBJ2-7, with TRBD2 matching over 13 bases. This CDR3 contains 12 residues. With V trimmed by 8 bases and J by 7 bases, 5 bases remained unmatched. The germline V gene encodes CDR1 GTSNPN and CDR2 SVGIG (reference sequence).

This clone was recorded a few times. This may stem from a read error, because a much larger clone lies one nucleotide away. The rearrangement joins TRBV29-1 to TRBJ1-1, with D possibly matching TRBD1 (5 bases). The CDR3 spans 12 residues. The V gene lost 3 bases and the J gene lost 10 bases, with 15 bases spanning the gap. Germline assignment: CDR1 SQVTM and CDR2 ANQGSEA. The CDR3 sequence: CSVDGSNRRAFF. In DNA, the CDR3 is TGCAGCGTTGACGGATCGAACAGGCGAGCTTTCTTT.

This clone was picked up many times. The rearrangement uses TRBV5-1 and TRBJ2-3; TRBD2 agrees at 10 bases. With 9 bases clipped from V and 8 bases from J, the junction kept 15 bases outside the gene matches. Germline values: CDR1 SGHRS, CDR2 YFSETQ. The CDR3 is 15 amino acids. CDR3 coding DNA: TGCGCCACCTCAGTGCTAGCGGGAGCTCGGGGTACGCAGTATTTT. It encodes CATSVLAGARGTQYF. The full variable domain, rest sourced from reference TRBV5-1 and TRBJ2-3, is KAGVTQTPRYLIKTRGQQVTLSCSPISGHRSVSWYQQTPGQGLQFLFEYFSETQRNKGNFPGRFSGRQFSNSRSEMNVSTLELGDSALYLCATSVLAGARGTQYFGPGTRLTVL.

The chain combines TRBV7-2 with TRBJ2-3; tentative D call: TRBD1 (5 bases). The V gene's germline CDR1 is SGHTA and CDR2 FQGNSA. Trimming pared 1 base from V and 1 base from J, leaving 12 bases between. The CDR3 runs 16 residues. CDR3 sequence (DNA): TGTGCCAGCAGCTTAGTTCGGCCACAGGGCACAGATACGCAGTATTTT. Its protein is CASSLVRPQGTDTQYF. The whole variable domain, filled in from reference TRBV7-2 and TRBJ2-3, reads GAGVSQSPSNKVTEKGKDVELRCDPISGHTALYWYRQSLGQGLEFLIYFQGNSAPDKSGLPSDRFSAERTGGSVSTLTIQRTQQEDSAVYLCASSLVRPQGTDTQYFGPGTRLTVL.

The chain carries TRBV13 and TRBJ2-3; perhaps TRBD1 as D (6 bases). V lost 0 bases, J lost 1 base, and 8 bases lay in between. The CDR3 extends over 15 amino acids. Germline CDR1 is PRHDT and CDR2 is FYEKMQ (reference sequence). The DNA for the CDR3 is TGTGCCAGCAGCTTAGGGGGGGCCGGCACAGATACGCAGTATTTT. Its translation: CASSLGGAGTDTQYF.

The chain couples TRBV11-1 to TRBJ1-2, with D perhaps matching TRBD1 (5 bases). V was clipped by 5 bases and J by 5 bases, with 9 bases between them. This CDR3 spans 12 amino acids. Germline CDR1 and CDR2: SGHAT and FQDESV (reference sequence). As DNA, the CDR3 is TGTGCCAGCAGCCGCGACAGATATGGCTACACCTTC. Translation: CASSRDRYGYTF.